This is a list of T cell receptor beta chains from one sample in a study of blood T cell repertoires in COVID-19. Assay used: immunoSEQ multiplex PCR; TCRdb lists only in-frame clones, some missing. The sample includes approximately 310,000 clones, around nine tenths of them seen just once. Source material: peripheral blood. Receptors originate from a man aged 45 to 65 with active or convalescent COVID-19. Both conserved end residues are part of each CDR3. The order of the fields is D gene, clone size, V gene, J gene, CDR3 DNA, CDR3 protein. A D gene is named only where the DNA matches it firmly. Rows give clone size only sometimes, using once, few, many, or a class for an expanded clone.

d_gene: .
abundance: .
v_gene: TRBV2
j_gene: TRBJ1-6
CDR3nt: TGTGCCAGCAGAGTCGGTGGCTCCTATAATTCACCCCTCCACTTT
CDR3aa: CASRVGGSYNSPLHF

d_gene: .
abundance: .
v_gene: TRBV9
j_gene: TRBJ2-7
CDR3nt: TGTGCCAGCAGCGTAGCTGGGGGCCCCTACGAGCAGTACTTC
CDR3aa: CASSVAGGPYEQYF

d_gene: .
abundance: .
v_gene: TRBV7-2
j_gene: TRBJ1-5
CDR3nt: TGTGCCAGCAGCCCACAGGGTAGCAATCAGCCCCAGCATTTT
CDR3aa: CASSPQGSNQPQHF

d_gene: .
abundance: .
v_gene: TRBV4-1
j_gene: TRBJ1-6
CDR3nt: TGCGCCAGCAGCCCGCAGCTTCGGGGTAATAATTCACCCCTCCACTTT
CDR3aa: CASSPQLRGNNSPLHF

d_gene: .
abundance: .
v_gene: TRBV7-6
j_gene: TRBJ1-6
CDR3nt: TGTGCCAGCAGCTTGGAGGGATACCTCGGGGGCTCCTATAATTCACCCCTCCACTTT
CDR3aa: CASSLEGYLGGSYNSPLHF

d_gene: TRBD2
abundance: .
v_gene: TRBV5-1
j_gene: TRBJ2-7
CDR3nt: TGCGCCAGCAGCCCCGGGGGGGGGCAGGGTTACGAGCAGTACTTC
CDR3aa: CASSPGGGQGYEQYF

d_gene: TRBD2
abundance: .
v_gene: TRBV2
j_gene: TRBJ2-7
CDR3nt: TGTGCCAGCAGTGGTAGCGGGAGATCCGAGCAGTACTTC
CDR3aa: CASSGSGRSEQYF

d_gene: TRBD1
abundance: once
v_gene: TRBV6-5
j_gene: TRBJ2-5
CDR3nt: TGTGCCAGCAGTTACGGGACAGCAGAGACCCAGTACTTC
CDR3aa: CASSYGTAETQYF

d_gene: TRBD1
abundance: .
v_gene: TRBV27
j_gene: TRBJ1-5
CDR3nt: TGTGCCAGCAGTCGGGACAGCCATAGCAATCAGCCCCAGCATTTT
CDR3aa: CASSRDSHSNQPQHF

d_gene: .
abundance: once
v_gene: TRBV2
j_gene: TRBJ1-2
CDR3nt: TGTGCCAGCAGTCCCGGACTGCTAGATGGCTACACCTTC
CDR3aa: CASSPGLLDGYTF

d_gene: .
abundance: once
v_gene: TRBV4-1
j_gene: TRBJ1-2
CDR3nt: TGCGCCAGCAGCCAAGCCGGGTACGCAAGTAACTATGGCTACACCTTC
CDR3aa: CASSQAGYASNYGYTF

d_gene: .
abundance: .
v_gene: TRBV6-5
j_gene: TRBJ1-5
CDR3nt: TGTGCCAGCAGAGACCTAGAGGGGCCCCAGCATTTT
CDR3aa: CASRDLEGPQHF

d_gene: TRBD1
abundance: once
v_gene: TRBV6-1
j_gene: TRBJ1-6
CDR3nt: TGTGCCAGCAGTGAATACCCGGGACAGGGGAATCCAAATAATTCACCCCTCCACTTT
CDR3aa: CASSEYPGQGNPNNSPLHF

d_gene: .
abundance: .
v_gene: TRBV6-5
j_gene: TRBJ1-5
CDR3nt: TGTGCCAGCAGGCCCCAGGGTGATCAGCCCCAGCATTTT
CDR3aa: CASRPQGDQPQHF

d_gene: TRBD1
abundance: once
v_gene: TRBV9
j_gene: TRBJ2-7
CDR3nt: TGTGCCAGCAGCACGGGACAGGGGTACGAGCAGTACTTC
CDR3aa: CASSTGQGYEQYF

d_gene: TRBD2
abundance: .
v_gene: TRBV27
j_gene: TRBJ2-7
CDR3nt: TGTGCCAGCAGTTTAAGTAGCGGGAGGGCCTACGAGCAGTACTTC
CDR3aa: CASSLSSGRAYEQYF

d_gene: .
abundance: .
v_gene: TRBV5-1
j_gene: TRBJ2-2
CDR3nt: TGCGCCAGCAGCTTTAACCCAGGGGACACCGGGGAGCTGTTTTTT
CDR3aa: CASSFNPGDTGELFF

d_gene: .
abundance: few
v_gene: TRBV14
j_gene: TRBJ2-5
CDR3nt: TGTGCCAGCAGCCAAGGACGGGGGACCCAGTACTTC
CDR3aa: CASSQGRGTQYF

d_gene: TRBD1
abundance: .
v_gene: TRBV28
j_gene: TRBJ1-2
CDR3nt: TGTGCCAGCAGTTCCGGGACAGGGGGAGTAGGCTATGGCTACACCTTC
CDR3aa: CASSSGTGGVGYGYTF

d_gene: .
abundance: .
v_gene: TRBV7-2
j_gene: TRBJ1-1
CDR3nt: TGTGCCAGCAGCTTAGAAATAGGGCGGGGGACTGAAGCTTTCTTT
CDR3aa: CASSLEIGRGTEAFF

d_gene: TRBD2
abundance: .
v_gene: TRBV11-2
j_gene: TRBJ2-1
CDR3nt: TGTGCCAGCAGCGATAGCGGGGGGCCCTACAATGAGCAGTTCTTC
CDR3aa: CASSDSGGPYNEQFF

d_gene: .
abundance: .
v_gene: TRBV5-8
j_gene: TRBJ2-5
CDR3nt: TGTGCCAGCAGCTTTACGGGAGCAGCCGAAGAGACCCAGTACTTC
CDR3aa: CASSFTGAAEETQYF

d_gene: .
abundance: .
v_gene: TRBV5-1
j_gene: TRBJ1-6
CDR3nt: TGCGCCAGCAGCGTCTCTGGACAGAATAATTCACCCCTCCACTTT
CDR3aa: CASSVSGQNNSPLHF

d_gene: TRBD1
abundance: .
v_gene: TRBV7-9
j_gene: TRBJ1-4
CDR3nt: TGTGCCAGCAGCTTAAGGCAGGGGGAGGAAAAACTGTTTTTT
CDR3aa: CASSLRQGEEKLFF

d_gene: TRBD2
abundance: .
v_gene: TRBV2
j_gene: TRBJ2-5
CDR3nt: TGTGCCAGCAGGCGGGAGGCGGGGGGGAGAGAGACCCAGTACTTC
CDR3aa: CASRREAGGRETQYF

d_gene: TRBD2
abundance: .
v_gene: TRBV11-1
j_gene: TRBJ2-1
CDR3nt: TGTGCCAGCAGCCGTGACGGGGGGGCACCCTACAATGAGCAGTTCTTC
CDR3aa: CASSRDGGAPYNEQFF

d_gene: .
abundance: .
v_gene: TRBV14
j_gene: TRBJ1-1
CDR3nt: TGTGCCAGCAGCCGGGCCTTGAACACTGAAGCTTTCTTT
CDR3aa: CASSRALNTEAFF

d_gene: TRBD1
abundance: once
v_gene: TRBV7-2
j_gene: TRBJ1-1
CDR3nt: TGTGCCAGCAGCTTAGTAGTATTAGGGACAGGGAACACTGAAGCTTTCTTT
CDR3aa: CASSLVVLGTGNTEAFF

d_gene: .
abundance: .
v_gene: TRBV6-5
j_gene: TRBJ1-6
CDR3nt: TGTGCCAGCAGTTACGACGGGTTCAATTCACCCCTCCACTTT
CDR3aa: CASSYDGFNSPLHF

d_gene: .
abundance: .
v_gene: TRBV9
j_gene: TRBJ1-1
CDR3nt: TGTGCCAGCAGTGCAGGTGCCGTGGAGGGCACTGAAGCTTTCTTT
CDR3aa: CASSAGAVEGTEAFF

d_gene: TRBD2
abundance: .
v_gene: TRBV20-1
j_gene: TRBJ2-1
CDR3nt: TGCAGTGCTAGTTCCGTGGCAAGCGGGAGGACGAGCTCCTACAATGAGCAGTTCTTC
CDR3aa: CSASSVASGRTSSYNEQFF

d_gene: .
abundance: .
v_gene: TRBV5-4
j_gene: TRBJ2-1
CDR3nt: TGTGCCAGCAGCTCGACAGTGAGCTCCTACAATGAGCAGTTCTTC
CDR3aa: CASSSTVSSYNEQFF

d_gene: .
abundance: few
v_gene: TRBV4-1
j_gene: TRBJ2-7
CDR3nt: TGCGCCAGCAGCCAACTCACTGTTGGGCCCTACGAGCAGTACTTC
CDR3aa: CASSQLTVGPYEQYF

d_gene: TRBD1
abundance: once
v_gene: TRBV30
j_gene: TRBJ2-2
CDR3nt: TGTGCCTGGACGATGGGGGACAGGGTGTACACCGGGGAGCTGTTTTTT
CDR3aa: CAWTMGDRVYTGELFF

d_gene: .
abundance: .
v_gene: TRBV6-5
j_gene: TRBJ2-7
CDR3nt: TGTGCCAGCAGTTACGCTTCGGGCGAGCAGTACTTC
CDR3aa: CASSYASGEQYF

d_gene: TRBD1
abundance: .
v_gene: TRBV28
j_gene: TRBJ1-6
CDR3nt: TGTGCCAGCAGGGGGACAGGTTATAATTCACCCCTCCACTTT
CDR3aa: CASRGTGYNSPLHF

d_gene: TRBD1
abundance: once
v_gene: TRBV5-1
j_gene: TRBJ2-7
CDR3nt: TGCGCCAGCAGCCTGGGACAGGGGGAAACGTACGAGCAGTACTTC
CDR3aa: CASSLGQGETYEQYF

d_gene: .
abundance: .
v_gene: TRBV5-1
j_gene: TRBJ2-1
CDR3nt: TGCGCCAGCAGCCCGGAGGGGTACCTCTACAATGAGCAGTTCTTC
CDR3aa: CASSPEGYLYNEQFF

d_gene: TRBD1
abundance: few
v_gene: TRBV5-4
j_gene: TRBJ1-2
CDR3nt: TGTGCCAGCAGCTGGGGACAGGGCGTTGGTTATGGCTACACCTTC
CDR3aa: CASSWGQGVGYGYTF

d_gene: .
abundance: .
v_gene: TRBV10-2
j_gene: TRBJ1-6
CDR3nt: TGCGCCAGCAGTGAGTCGGCCGGGTCACCCCTCCACTTT
CDR3aa: CASSESAGSPLHF

d_gene: TRBD1
abundance: .
v_gene: TRBV20-1
j_gene: TRBJ2-7
CDR3nt: TGCAGTGCTAGTTCGGACAGGGGTTCCTTCGAGCAGTACTTC
CDR3aa: CSASSDRGSFEQYF

d_gene: .
abundance: .
v_gene: TRBV3-1/TRBV3-2
j_gene: TRBJ1-1
CDR3nt: TGTGCCAGCAGCCTAGGGTACAGGTCAGCTTTCTTT
CDR3aa: CASSLGYRSAFF

d_gene: .
abundance: .
v_gene: TRBV5-1
j_gene: TRBJ1-6
CDR3nt: TGCGCCAGCAGCCTGGGACAATCACCCCTCCACTTT
CDR3aa: CASSLGQSPLHF

d_gene: .
abundance: .
v_gene: TRBV16
j_gene: TRBJ2-7
CDR3nt: TGTGCCAGCAGCCGCAGGGGCGAGCAGTACTTC
CDR3aa: CASSRRGEQYF

d_gene: .
abundance: once
v_gene: TRBV3-1/TRBV3-2
j_gene: TRBJ2-5
CDR3nt: TGTGCCACCGAGCGGTCGGGCGGTGAGACCCAGTACTTC
CDR3aa: CATERSGGETQYF

d_gene: .
abundance: .
v_gene: TRBV7-2
j_gene: TRBJ2-3
CDR3nt: TGTGCCAGCAGCCCTGACAGCAGCACAGATACGCAGTATTTT
CDR3aa: CASSPDSSTDTQYF

d_gene: .
abundance: once
v_gene: TRBV7-3
j_gene: TRBJ2-1
CDR3nt: TGTGCCAGCAGCTCAGGCGGGCACAATGAGCAGTTCTTC
CDR3aa: CASSSGGHNEQFF

d_gene: TRBD1
abundance: .
v_gene: TRBV10-3
j_gene: TRBJ1-5
CDR3nt: TGTGCCATCAGCGCGACAGGGGATCAGCCCCAGCATTTT
CDR3aa: CAISATGDQPQHF

d_gene: .
abundance: .
v_gene: TRBV6-1
j_gene: TRBJ1-5
CDR3nt: TGTGCCAGCAGTGAAGGTGGGCGCAATCAGCCCCAGCATTTT
CDR3aa: CASSEGGRNQPQHF

d_gene: .
abundance: .
v_gene: TRBV11-2
j_gene: TRBJ2-7
CDR3nt: TGTGCCAGCAGCCCTTACGGGGTCGTGGGCTCCTACGAGCAGTACTTC
CDR3aa: CASSPYGVVGSYEQYF

d_gene: TRBD2
abundance: .
v_gene: TRBV6-4
j_gene: TRBJ2-3
CDR3nt: TGTGCCAGCAGCGCCCTCGGGGGGGGAGATACGCAGTATTTT
CDR3aa: CASSALGGGDTQYF

d_gene: .
abundance: .
v_gene: TRBV10-3
j_gene: TRBJ1-1
CDR3nt: TGTGCCATCAGAGGGGTCCGGGAGAAGACTGAAGCTTTCTTT
CDR3aa: CAIRGVREKTEAFF

d_gene: .
abundance: .
v_gene: TRBV7-9
j_gene: TRBJ1-1
CDR3nt: TGTGCCAGCAGCTTAGGAGTAACTGAAGCTTTCTTT
CDR3aa: CASSLGVTEAFF

d_gene: TRBD1
abundance: .
v_gene: TRBV29-1
j_gene: TRBJ1-5
CDR3nt: TGCAGCGTTATGACCGGGACAGGGAATCAGCCCCAGCATTTT
CDR3aa: CSVMTGTGNQPQHF

d_gene: TRBD1
abundance: .
v_gene: TRBV11-2
j_gene: TRBJ1-1
CDR3nt: TGTGCCAGCAGCTTACAGGGGGCGCAAACTGAAGCTTTCTTT
CDR3aa: CASSLQGAQTEAFF